This T cell receptor beta chain was observed in a study of shared clonotypes between healthy human individuals. The CDR3 is made up of 15 amino acids. Germline CDR1 is SGHAT and CDR2 is FQNNGV. The V and J ends lost 3 bases and 4 bases, in that order; junction bases with no gene match: 6. The naive CD8 fraction comprised CD45RO-negative cells positively selected for CCR7 and excluded terminally differentiated effector memory CD45RA+ cells. The data were produced by immunoSEQ multiplex PCR, yet TCRdb's version contains in-frame clones alone and is incomplete. Of about 820,000 clones listed, about 91% are singletons. This clone showed up just once.

Sequences were obtained from naive CD8+ T cells sorted from blood. The clonotype comes from a man between 25 and 39 years old in good health. The gene calls are TRBV11-2 and TRBJ2-7; TRBD2 aligns across 10 bases. CDR3 nucleotides: TGTGCCAGCAGCTTTAGCGGGAGGCGTGGTTACGAGCAGTACTTC. Its translation is CASSFSGRRGYEQYF. The variable domain in full, completed from reference TRBV11-2 and TRBJ2-7, reads EAGVAQSPRYKIIEKRQSVAFWCNPISGHATLYWYQQILGQGPKLLIQFQNNGVVDDSQLPKDRFSAERLKGVDSTLKIQPAKLEDSAVYLCASSFSGRRGYEQYFGPGTRLTVT.